Listed below are T cell receptor beta chains from one sample, sequenced in a study of cytomegalovirus exposure and HLA in healthy donors. TCRdb's copy holds only in-frame clones and misses some; the assay was immunoSEQ multiplex PCR. The sample consists of 80,000 to 95,000 clones, approximately 63% of them appearing once. What was sequenced was PBMCs. These receptor sequences come from a young woman in good health and CMV-seronegative. Each CDR3 is given with its conserved first and last residue. Each record gives: D gene, clone size, J gene, V gene, CDR3 protein, CDR3 DNA. A D gene is named only where the DNA matches it firmly. Where a row states a size, it is once, few, many or the class of an expanded clone; other rows omit it.

D: TRBD1; size: .; J: TRBJ2-7; V: TRBV7-2; CDR3: CASSLVGAGTGGDYEQYF; DNA: TGTGCCAGCAGCTTAGTGGGGGCCGGGACAGGGGGGGACTACGAGCAGTACTTC
D: .; size: .; J: TRBJ1-3; V: TRBV4-1; CDR3: CASRGGASGPKVGNTIYF; DNA: TGCGCCAGCCGGGGAGGGGCCTCGGGCCCCAAAGTAGGCAACACCATATATTTT
D: .; size: .; J: TRBJ1-2; V: TRBV5-6; CDR3: CASSYPPPTGRRYGYTF; DNA: TGTGCCAGCAGTTACCCCCCCCCGACAGGAAGACGCTATGGCTACACCTTC
D: TRBD2; size: .; J: TRBJ2-3; V: TRBV6-6; CDR3: CASSPGLAGAPQYF; DNA: TGTGCCAGCAGCCCTGGACTAGCGGGGGCCCCGCAGTATTTT
D: .; size: few; J: TRBJ2-2; V: TRBV7-9; CDR3: CASSLVADPTGELFF; DNA: TGTGCCAGCAGCTTAGTAGCGGATCCAACCGGGGAGCTGTTTTTT
D: TRBD2; size: .; J: TRBJ2-3; V: TRBV6-1; CDR3: CASSGGNGGAGDTQYF; DNA: TGTGCCAGCAGTGGGGGCAACGGGGGGGCGGGAGATACGCAGTATTTT
D: .; size: .; J: TRBJ2-7; V: TRBV18; CDR3: CASSPPRGRHEQYF; DNA: TGTGCCAGCTCACCACCGAGAGGCCGCCACGAGCAGTACTTC
D: TRBD1; size: .; J: TRBJ2-6; V: TRBV5-1; CDR3: CASSRQGTGLTSGANVLTF; DNA: TGCGCCAGCAGCCGACAAGGGACAGGACTTACCTCTGGGGCCAACGTCCTGACTTTC
D: TRBD1; size: few; J: TRBJ1-1; V: TRBV7-2; CDR3: CASTSTGRITEAFF; DNA: TGTGCCAGCACATCGACAGGGCGAATCACTGAAGCTTTCTTT
D: TRBD1; size: many; J: TRBJ1-1; V: TRBV6-5; CDR3: CASSYSQGDTEAFF; DNA: TGTGCCAGCAGTTACTCACAGGGGGACACTGAAGCTTTCTTT
D: TRBD2; size: .; J: TRBJ2-2; V: TRBV5-4; CDR3: CASSLKLAGARNTGELFF; DNA: TGTGCCAGCAGCTTAAAACTAGCGGGGGCCCGCAACACCGGGGAGCTGTTTTTT
D: .; size: .; J: TRBJ1-4; V: TRBV11-2; CDR3: CASSFNRNEKLFF; DNA: TGTGCCAGCAGCTTTAATCGTAATGAAAAACTGTTTTTT
D: .; size: .; J: TRBJ2-7; V: TRBV4-3; CDR3: CASSQNSGNSYEQYF; DNA: TGCGCCAGCAGCCAAAACTCCGGGAATAGCTACGAGCAGTACTTC
D: .; size: medium-sized; J: TRBJ2-7; V: TRBV10-3; CDR3: CAISEWGPGYEQYF; DNA: TGTGCCATCAGTGAGTGGGGGCCGGGCTACGAGCAGTACTTC
D: .; size: .; J: TRBJ2-7; V: TRBV19; CDR3: CASRSAAGTWQYF; DNA: TGTGCCAGTAGATCGGCGGCTGGCACCTGGCAGTACTTC
D: .; size: .; J: TRBJ1-1; V: TRBV29-1; CDR3: CSVVDRWTEAFF; DNA: TGCAGCGTTGTAGACAGGTGGACTGAAGCTTTCTTT
D: .; size: few; J: TRBJ1-6; V: TRBV25-1; CDR3: CASSEGRSPLHF; DNA: TGTGCCAGCAGTGAAGGGAGATCACCCCTCCACTTT
D: .; size: once; J: TRBJ1-2; V: TRBV19; CDR3: CASTKGRNYGYTF; DNA: TGTGCCAGTACTAAGGGGCGTAACTATGGCTACACCTTC
D: TRBD1; size: .; J: TRBJ1-5; V: TRBV2; CDR3: CASSRDRGQYSNQPQHF; DNA: TGTGCCAGCAGTCGGGACAGGGGGCAATATAGCAATCAGCCCCAGCATTTT
D: .; size: .; J: TRBJ2-7; V: TRBV6-6; CDR3: CASTPDRISYEQYF; DNA: TGTGCCAGCACCCCCGACAGAATCTCCTACGAGCAGTACTTC
D: TRBD1; size: .; J: TRBJ1-4; V: TRBV2; CDR3: CASRIDRGNEKLFF; DNA: TGTGCCAGCAGGATTGACAGGGGGAATGAAAAACTGTTTTTT
D: TRBD2; size: few; J: TRBJ2-6; V: TRBV11-2; CDR3: CASSQGLAGGIGANVLTF; DNA: TGTGCCAGCAGCCAGGGACTAGCGGGAGGGATTGGGGCCAACGTCCTGACTTTC
D: TRBD2; size: .; J: TRBJ2-2; V: TRBV7-3; CDR3: CASSLLTSGSRTGELFF; DNA: TGTGCCAGCAGCTTGCTGACTAGCGGGAGTAGAACCGGGGAGCTGTTTTTT
D: TRBD2; size: .; J: TRBJ2-7; V: TRBV5-6; CDR3: CASSLWLAGRLEQYF; DNA: TGTGCCAGCAGCTTGTGGCTAGCGGGAAGGTTGGAGCAGTACTTC
D: .; size: few; J: TRBJ1-6; V: TRBV6-5; CDR3: CARAASHYNSPLHF; DNA: TGTGCCAGGGCCGCTTCCCACTATAATTCACCCCTCCACTTT
D: TRBD2; size: .; J: TRBJ2-1; V: TRBV19; CDR3: CASSLRATSGRTNEQFF; DNA: TGTGCCAGTAGTCTCCGCGCGACTAGCGGGAGGACGAATGAGCAGTTCTTC
D: .; size: .; J: TRBJ2-7; V: TRBV7-2; CDR3: CASSWGLASYEQYF; DNA: TGTGCCAGCAGCTGGGGGCTAGCCTCCTACGAGCAGTACTTC
D: .; size: few; J: TRBJ1-2; V: TRBV6-5; CDR3: CASSYVRGEGYTF; DNA: TGTGCCAGCAGTTACGTCAGGGGCGAAGGCTACACCTTC
D: .; size: .; J: TRBJ1-4; V: TRBV5-1; CDR3: CASSLEAGKLFF; DNA: TGCGCCAGCAGCTTGGAGGCGGGAAAACTGTTTTTT
D: .; size: .; J: TRBJ1-5; V: TRBV5-1; CDR3: CASSLCRREWWDNQPQHF; DNA: TGCGCCAGCAGCTTGTGCCGGAGGGAATGGTGGGATAATCAGCCCCAGCATTTT
D: .; size: .; J: TRBJ2-4; V: TRBV5-6; CDR3: CASSLGWQAKNIQYF; DNA: TGTGCCAGCAGCTTGGGCTGGCAGGCCAAAAACATTCAGTACTTC
D: TRBD1; size: .; J: TRBJ2-2; V: TRBV11-2; CDR3: CASSFSRQGGTGELFF; DNA: TGTGCCAGCAGTTTTAGCAGACAGGGGGGCACCGGGGAGCTGTTTTTT